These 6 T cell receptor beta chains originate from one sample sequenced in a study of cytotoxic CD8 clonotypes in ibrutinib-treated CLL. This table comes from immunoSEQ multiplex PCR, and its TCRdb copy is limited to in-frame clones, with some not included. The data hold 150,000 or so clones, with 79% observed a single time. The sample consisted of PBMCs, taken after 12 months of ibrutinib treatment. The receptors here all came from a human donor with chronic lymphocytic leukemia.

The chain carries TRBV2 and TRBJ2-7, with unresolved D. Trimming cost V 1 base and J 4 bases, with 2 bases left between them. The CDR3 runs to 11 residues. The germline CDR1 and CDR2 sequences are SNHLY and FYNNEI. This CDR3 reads CASSEVYEQYF. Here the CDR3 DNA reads TGTGCCAGCAGTGAAGTTTACGAGCAGTACTTC.

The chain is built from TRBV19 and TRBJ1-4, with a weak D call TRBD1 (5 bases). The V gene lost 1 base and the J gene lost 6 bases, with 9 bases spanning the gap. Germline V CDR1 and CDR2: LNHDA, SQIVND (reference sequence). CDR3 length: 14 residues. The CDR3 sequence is CASSIGQGDEKLFF. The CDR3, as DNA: TGTGCCAGTAGTATAGGGCAGGGAGATGAAAAACTGTTTTTT. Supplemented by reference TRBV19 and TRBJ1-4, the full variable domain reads DGGITQSPKYLFRKEGQNVTLSCEQNLNHDAMYWYRQDPGQGLRLIYYSQIVNDFQKGDIAEGYSVSREKKESFPLTVTSAQKNPTAFYLCASSIGQGDEKLFFGSGTQLSVL.

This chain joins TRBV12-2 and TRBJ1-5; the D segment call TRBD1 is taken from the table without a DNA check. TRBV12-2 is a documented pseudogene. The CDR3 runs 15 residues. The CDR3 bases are TGTGCAAGTCGCTTCTTGGGGCCAAGCAATCAGCCCCAGCATTTT. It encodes CASRFLGPSNQPQHF.

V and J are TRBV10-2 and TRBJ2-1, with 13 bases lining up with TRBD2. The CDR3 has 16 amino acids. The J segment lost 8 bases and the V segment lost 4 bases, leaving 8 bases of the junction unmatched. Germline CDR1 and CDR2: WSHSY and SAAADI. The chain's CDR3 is CASSGRTSGRRHEQFF. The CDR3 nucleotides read TGCGCCAGCAGTGGCCGGACTAGCGGGAGAAGACATGAGCAGTTCTTC.

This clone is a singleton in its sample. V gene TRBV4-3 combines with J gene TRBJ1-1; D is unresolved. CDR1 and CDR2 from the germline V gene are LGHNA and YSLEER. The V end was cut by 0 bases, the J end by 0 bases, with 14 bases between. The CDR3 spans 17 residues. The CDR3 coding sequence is TGCGCCAGCAGCCAAGATTTGCCCTGGACTGTGAACACTGAAGCTTTCTTT. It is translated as CASSQDLPWTVNTEAFF.

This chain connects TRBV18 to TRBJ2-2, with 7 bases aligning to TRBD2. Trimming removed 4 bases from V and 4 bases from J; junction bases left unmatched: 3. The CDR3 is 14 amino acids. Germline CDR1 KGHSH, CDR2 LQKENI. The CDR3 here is CASSREGSTGELFF. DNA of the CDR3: TGTGCCAGCTCACGGGAGGGAAGCACCGGGGAGCTGTTTTTT.